The rows below give T cell receptor beta chains drawn from one sample of a study of T cells in Graves' hyperthyroidism and ophthalmopathy. TCRdb re-analysed the multiplex PCR reads in MiXCR, keeping a single row per CDR3 protein. The data show around 700,000 distinct CDR3 sequences, about a third seen once. The sequenced sample was blood. The receptor source for this set is a woman aged 40 to 49 with Graves' hyperthyroidism. The CDR3 runs from the conserved cysteine through the conserved F or W. The D gene is left open where the match is weak. Expanded clones are given a class, and other clones once, few, many or no size at all.

J gene: TRBJ1-6
V gene: TRBV12-3/TRBV12-4
clone size: few
D gene: .
CDR3 protein: CASSEQGLRDSPLHF
CDR3 DNA: TGTGCCAGCAGTGAACAGGGCCTCCGAGATTCACCCCTCCACTTT

J gene: TRBJ2-7
V gene: TRBV10-3
clone size: many
D gene: TRBD1
CDR3 protein: CAISDKDRVSSYEQYF
CDR3 DNA: TGTGCCATCAGTGATAAGGACAGGGTGAGCTCCTACGAGCAGTACTTC

J gene: TRBJ1-5
V gene: TRBV4-3
clone size: few
D gene: .
CDR3 protein: CASSQDLWLNQPQHF
CDR3 DNA: TGCGCCAGCAGCCAAGATCTCTGGCTCAATCAGCCCCAGCATTTT

J gene: TRBJ1-5
V gene: TRBV7-2
clone size: many
D gene: .
CDR3 protein: CASRPSGSNQPQHF
CDR3 DNA: TGTGCCAGCAGACCCTCGGGCAGCAATCAGCCCCAGCATTTT

J gene: TRBJ1-5
V gene: TRBV10-3
clone size: .
D gene: TRBD1
CDR3 protein: CAISGTTGASNQPQHF
CDR3 DNA: TGTGCCATCAGTGGGACGACAGGGGCTAGCAATCAGCCCCAGCATTTT

J gene: TRBJ1-1
V gene: TRBV20-1
clone size: many
D gene: .
CDR3 protein: CSAAENTEAFF
CDR3 DNA: TGCAGCGCTGCGGAGAACACTGAAGCTTTCTTT

J gene: TRBJ1-4
V gene: TRBV7-9
clone size: .
D gene: .
CDR3 protein: CASSPRGGDEKLFF
CDR3 DNA: TGTGCCAGCAGCCCCCGGGGAGGGGACGAAAAACTGTTTTTT

J gene: TRBJ2-5
V gene: TRBV20-1
clone size: .
D gene: TRBD1
CDR3 protein: CSARAGGRGHGNQPQYF
CDR3 DNA: TGCAGTGCTAGAGCAGGAGGCAGGGGGCATGGCAATCAGCCCCAGTACTTC

J gene: TRBJ1-5
V gene: TRBV28
clone size: .
D gene: .
CDR3 protein: CASSSLSQPQHF
CDR3 DNA: TGTGCCAGCAGTTCCCTATCTCAGCCCCAGCATTTT

J gene: TRBJ2-7
V gene: TRBV25-1
clone size: many
D gene: .
CDR3 protein: CASSVSAGSYEQYF
CDR3 DNA: TGTGCCAGCAGTGTATCAGCGGGCTCCTACGAGCAGTACTTC

J gene: TRBJ2-7
V gene: TRBV10-3
clone size: many
D gene: .
CDR3 protein: CAISYSSYEQYF
CDR3 DNA: TGTGCCATCAGTTACAGCTCCTACGAGCAGTACTTC

J gene: TRBJ1-3
V gene: TRBV10-2
clone size: many
D gene: .
CDR3 protein: CASRDFSSGNTIYF
CDR3 DNA: TGCGCCAGCAGGGACTTTAGCTCTGGAAACACCATATATTTT

J gene: TRBJ1-4
V gene: TRBV7-9
clone size: .
D gene: TRBD1
CDR3 protein: CASSPPGQGGEKLFF
CDR3 DNA: TGTGCCAGCAGCCCACCGGGACAGGGGGGTGAAAAACTGTTTTTT

J gene: TRBJ2-5
V gene: TRBV7-8
clone size: .
D gene: TRBD2
CDR3 protein: CASSLGGGVRETQYF
CDR3 DNA: TGTGCCAGCAGCTTAGGGGGGGGGGTCCGCGAGACCCAGTACTTC

J gene: TRBJ1-1
V gene: TRBV7-6
clone size: .
D gene: TRBD1
CDR3 protein: CASSLVQGNSEAFF
CDR3 DNA: TGTGCCAGCAGCTTAGTACAGGGGAATTCTGAAGCTTTCTTT

J gene: TRBJ2-2
V gene: TRBV19
clone size: few
D gene: .
CDR3 protein: CASLQGVELFF
CDR3 DNA: TGTGCCAGCTTACAGGGCGTGGAGCTGTTTTTT

J gene: TRBJ2-6
V gene: TRBV12-3/TRBV12-4
clone size: .
D gene: .
CDR3 protein: CASSPRVGSSSGANVLTF
CDR3 DNA: TGTGCCAGCAGTCCACGGGTAGGGTCAAGCTCTGGGGCCAACGTCCTGACTTTC

J gene: TRBJ2-5
V gene: TRBV12-3/TRBV12-4
clone size: .
D gene: .
CDR3 protein: CASSPFLGTEETQYF
CDR3 DNA: TGTGCCAGCAGTCCCTTCCTGGGTACCGAAGAGACCCAGTACTTC

J gene: TRBJ1-2
V gene: TRBV28
clone size: few
D gene: .
CDR3 protein: CASSLSGAQYGYTF
CDR3 DNA: TGTGCCAGCAGTCTTTCGGGGGCGCAATATGGCTACACCTTC

J gene: TRBJ1-4
V gene: TRBV6-4
clone size: .
D gene: TRBD1
CDR3 protein: CASSDGSTGGEEKLFF
CDR3 DNA: TGTGCCAGCAGTGACGGATCGACAGGGGGGGAGGAAAAACTGTTTTTT

J gene: TRBJ1-2
V gene: TRBV7-9
clone size: .
D gene: .
CDR3 protein: CASSSQREGYTF
CDR3 DNA: TGTGCCAGCAGTTCCCAGCGGGAGGGCTACACCTTC

J gene: TRBJ1-3
V gene: TRBV12-3/TRBV12-4
clone size: .
D gene: .
CDR3 protein: CASSLWGTGNTIYF
CDR3 DNA: TGTGCCAGCAGTTTATGGGGCACTGGAAACACCATATATTTT

J gene: TRBJ2-2
V gene: TRBV10-3
clone size: many
D gene: TRBD2
CDR3 protein: CAISASGDNTGELFF
CDR3 DNA: TGTGCCATCAGTGCTAGCGGGGACAACACCGGGGAGCTGTTTTTT

J gene: TRBJ2-3
V gene: TRBV29-1
clone size: .
D gene: .
CDR3 protein: CSVENWTAGRDTDTQYF
CDR3 DNA: TGCAGCGTTGAGAATTGGACAGCGGGGAGGGATACAGATACGCAGTATTTT

J gene: TRBJ1-1
V gene: TRBV6-2/TRBV6-3
clone size: .
D gene: .
CDR3 protein: CASSRTDWLNTEAFF
CDR3 DNA: TGTGCCAGCAGTCGGACAGACTGGCTGAACACTGAAGCTTTCTTT

J gene: TRBJ2-7
V gene: TRBV7-9
clone size: many
D gene: .
CDR3 protein: CASSLSDRAQFSEQYF
CDR3 DNA: TGTGCCAGCAGCTTATCAGACCGGGCCCAGTTCAGCGAGCAGTACTTC

J gene: TRBJ2-2
V gene: TRBV7-2
clone size: few
D gene: .
CDR3 protein: CASSSLGGGGSPIHTGELFF
CDR3 DNA: TGTGCCAGCAGTTCCTTGGGGGGGGGCGGGAGCCCGATCCACACCGGGGAGCTGTTTTTT

J gene: TRBJ2-5
V gene: TRBV20-1
clone size: .
D gene: TRBD2
CDR3 protein: CSAIGTSGTGEETQYF
CDR3 DNA: TGCAGTGCCATAGGGACTAGCGGAACGGGTGAGGAGACCCAGTACTTC

J gene: TRBJ1-2
V gene: TRBV2
clone size: many
D gene: TRBD1
CDR3 protein: CASRTGGYGYTF
CDR3 DNA: TGTGCCAGCAGAACAGGGGGCTATGGCTACACCTTC

J gene: TRBJ2-1
V gene: TRBV20-1
clone size: few
D gene: .
CDR3 protein: CSARGTVNNEQFF
CDR3 DNA: TGCAGTGCTAGGGGGACGGTGAACAATGAGCAGTTCTTC

J gene: TRBJ2-6
V gene: TRBV20-1
clone size: .
D gene: .
CDR3 protein: CSAPKVAGANVLTF
CDR3 DNA: TGCAGTGCTCCAAAGGTCGCTGGGGCCAACGTCCTGACTTTC

J gene: TRBJ1-2
V gene: TRBV24-1
clone size: many
D gene: .
CDR3 protein: CATSDFIGYGYTF
CDR3 DNA: TGTGCCACCAGTGATTTTATAGGTTATGGCTACACCTTC

J gene: TRBJ1-2
V gene: TRBV12-3/TRBV12-4
clone size: many
D gene: .
CDR3 protein: CASNRENYGYTF
CDR3 DNA: TGTGCCAGCAATAGGGAGAACTATGGCTACACCTTC

J gene: TRBJ1-4
V gene: TRBV12-3/TRBV12-4
clone size: many
D gene: .
CDR3 protein: CASSFGREVEKLFF
CDR3 DNA: TGTGCCAGCAGTTTCGGACGAGAGGTTGAAAAACTGTTTTTT

J gene: TRBJ2-7
V gene: TRBV19
clone size: .
D gene: TRBD1
CDR3 protein: CASSLQSPRTGGTYEQYF
CDR3 DNA: TGTGCCAGTAGTCTCCAGTCGCCACGGACAGGGGGAACCTACGAGCAGTACTTC

J gene: TRBJ2-7
V gene: TRBV10-3
clone size: many
D gene: .
CDR3 protein: CAISESNSRYEQYF
CDR3 DNA: TGTGCCATCAGTGAGTCGAACTCCCGGTACGAGCAGTACTTC

J gene: TRBJ1-1
V gene: TRBV13
clone size: many
D gene: .
CDR3 protein: CASSLDSTTAFF
CDR3 DNA: TGTGCCAGCAGCTTAGACTCGACGACCGCTTTCTTT

J gene: TRBJ1-5
V gene: TRBV9
clone size: few
D gene: .
CDR3 protein: CASSVGRGGQPQHF
CDR3 DNA: TGTGCCAGCAGCGTAGGAAGGGGAGGACAGCCCCAGCATTTT

J gene: TRBJ2-3
V gene: TRBV20-1
clone size: .
D gene: .
CDR3 protein: CSVGNSLTDTQYF
CDR3 DNA: TGCAGTGTCGGAAACAGCCTCACAGATACGCAGTATTTT

J gene: TRBJ1-1
V gene: TRBV19
clone size: .
D gene: .
CDR3 protein: CASSVQGSVTEAFF
CDR3 DNA: TGTGCCAGTAGTGTTCAGGGGAGTGTCACTGAAGCTTTCTTT

J gene: TRBJ2-7
V gene: TRBV5-1
clone size: .
D gene: TRBD2
CDR3 protein: CASSFTAGSNSYEQYF
CDR3 DNA: TGCGCCAGCAGCTTTACAGCGGGAAGCAACTCCTACGAGCAGTACTTC

J gene: TRBJ2-2
V gene: TRBV7-2
clone size: .
D gene: TRBD1
CDR3 protein: CASSHGSRQGSPGELFF
CDR3 DNA: TGTGCCAGCAGCCACGGATCGCGACAGGGGTCCCCCGGGGAGCTGTTTTTT

J gene: TRBJ1-2
V gene: TRBV7-2
clone size: once
D gene: TRBD1
CDR3 protein: CASSSGQSGYGYTF
CDR3 DNA: TGTGCCAGCAGCTCGGGACAGTCGGGCTATGGCTACACCTTC

J gene: TRBJ2-2
V gene: TRBV10-3
clone size: few
D gene: TRBD1
CDR3 protein: CAISEKVDRGEWELFF
CDR3 DNA: TGTGCCATCAGTGAGAAAGTGGACAGGGGAGAGTGGGAGCTGTTTTTT

J gene: TRBJ1-5
V gene: TRBV7-8
clone size: few
D gene: TRBD1
CDR3 protein: CASRATGENNQPQHF
CDR3 DNA: TGTGCCAGCAGAGCAACAGGGGAAAACAATCAGCCCCAGCATTTT

J gene: TRBJ1-2
V gene: TRBV12-3/TRBV12-4
clone size: many
D gene: .
CDR3 protein: CASSPQWRGGGYTF
CDR3 DNA: TGTGCCAGCAGTCCCCAATGGCGGGGAGGTGGCTACACCTTC